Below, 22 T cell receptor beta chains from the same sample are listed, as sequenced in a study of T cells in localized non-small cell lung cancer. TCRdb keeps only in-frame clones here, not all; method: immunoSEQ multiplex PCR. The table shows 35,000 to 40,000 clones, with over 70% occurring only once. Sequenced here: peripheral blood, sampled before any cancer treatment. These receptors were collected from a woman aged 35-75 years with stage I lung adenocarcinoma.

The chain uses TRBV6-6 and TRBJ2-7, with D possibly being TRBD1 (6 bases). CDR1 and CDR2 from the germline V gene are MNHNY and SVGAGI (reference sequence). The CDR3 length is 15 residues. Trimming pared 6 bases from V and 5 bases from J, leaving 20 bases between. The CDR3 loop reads CASSPGQPSWDEQYF. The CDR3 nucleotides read TGTGCCAGCAGCCCGGGACAACCGTCTTGGGACGAGCAGTACTTC.

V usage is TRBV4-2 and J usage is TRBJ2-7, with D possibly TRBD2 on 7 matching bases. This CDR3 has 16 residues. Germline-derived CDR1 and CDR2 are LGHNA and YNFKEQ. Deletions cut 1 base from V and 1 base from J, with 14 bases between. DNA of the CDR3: TGTGCCAGCAGCCAAGGGGGGAGGGGGTTATCCTACGAGCAGTACTTC. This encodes CASSQGGRGLSYEQYF.

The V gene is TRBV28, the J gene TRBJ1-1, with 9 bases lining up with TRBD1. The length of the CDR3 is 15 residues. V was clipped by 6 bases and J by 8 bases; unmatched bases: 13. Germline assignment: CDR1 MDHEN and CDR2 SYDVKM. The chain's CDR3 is CASSSPGTGSGEAFF. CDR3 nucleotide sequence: TGTGCCAGCAGCTCCCCCGGGACAGGGAGTGGGGAAGCTTTCTTT.

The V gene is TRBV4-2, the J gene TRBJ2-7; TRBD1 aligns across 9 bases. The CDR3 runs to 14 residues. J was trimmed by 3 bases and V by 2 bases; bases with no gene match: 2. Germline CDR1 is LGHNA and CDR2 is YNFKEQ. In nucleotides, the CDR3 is TGTGCCAGCAGCCAACTGGGACAGGGCTACGAGCAGTACTTC. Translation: CASSQLGQGYEQYF.

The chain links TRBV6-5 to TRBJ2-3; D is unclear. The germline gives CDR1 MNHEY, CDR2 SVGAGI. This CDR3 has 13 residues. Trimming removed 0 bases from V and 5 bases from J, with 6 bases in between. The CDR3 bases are TGTGCCAGCAGTTACTCGCCGGTAGATACGCAGTATTTT. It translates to CASSYSPVDTQYF.

In DNA form, the CDR3 reads TGTGCCAGCAGCCTACAAGGGACCGGGGAGCTGTTTTTT. This encodes CASSLQGTGELFF. This chain connects TRBV7-9 to TRBJ2-2; D gene unclear. The CDR3 length is 13 residues. Trimming shortened V by 5 bases and J by 5 bases, and 9 bases separated the two germline ends. Per germline, CDR1 SEHNR and CDR2 FQNEAQ (reference sequence).

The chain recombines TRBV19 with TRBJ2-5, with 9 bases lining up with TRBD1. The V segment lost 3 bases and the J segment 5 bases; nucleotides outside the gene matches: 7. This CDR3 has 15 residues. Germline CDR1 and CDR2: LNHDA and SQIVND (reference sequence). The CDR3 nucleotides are TGTGCCAGTAGTATCGGGGACAGGGCTGGGGAGACCCAGTACTTC. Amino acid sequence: CASSIGDRAGETQYF. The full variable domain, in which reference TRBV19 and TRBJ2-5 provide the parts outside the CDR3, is DGGITQSPKYLFRKEGQNVTLSCEQNLNHDAMYWYRQDPGQGLRLIYYSQIVNDFQKGDIAEGYSVSREKKESFPLTVTSAQKNPTAFYLCASSIGDRAGETQYFGPGTRLLVL.

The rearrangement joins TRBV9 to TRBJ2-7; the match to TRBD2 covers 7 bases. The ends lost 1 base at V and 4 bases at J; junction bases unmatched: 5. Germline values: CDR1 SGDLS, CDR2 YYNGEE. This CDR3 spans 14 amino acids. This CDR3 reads CASSVSGGGYEQYF. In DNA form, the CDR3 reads TGTGCCAGCAGCGTATCGGGGGGAGGGTACGAGCAGTACTTC.

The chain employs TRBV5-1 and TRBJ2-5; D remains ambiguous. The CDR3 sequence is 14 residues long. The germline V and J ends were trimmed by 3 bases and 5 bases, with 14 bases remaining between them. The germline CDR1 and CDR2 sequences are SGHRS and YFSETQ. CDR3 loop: CASSSPETVETQYF. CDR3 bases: TGCGCCAGCAGCTCCCCTGAGACCGTTGAGACCCAGTACTTC.

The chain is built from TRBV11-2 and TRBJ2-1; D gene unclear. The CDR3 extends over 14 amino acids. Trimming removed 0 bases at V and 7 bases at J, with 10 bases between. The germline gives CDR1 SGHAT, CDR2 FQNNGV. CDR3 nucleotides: TGTGCCAGCAGCTTAGATTCCCTCAGGAATGAGCAGTTCTTC. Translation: CASSLDSLRNEQFF.

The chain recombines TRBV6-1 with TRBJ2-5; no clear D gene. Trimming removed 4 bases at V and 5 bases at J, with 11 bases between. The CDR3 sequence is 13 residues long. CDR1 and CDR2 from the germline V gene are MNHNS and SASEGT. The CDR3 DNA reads TGTGCCAGCAGTGTCGTTCCGATGGAGACCCAGTACTTC. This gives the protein CASSVVPMETQYF.

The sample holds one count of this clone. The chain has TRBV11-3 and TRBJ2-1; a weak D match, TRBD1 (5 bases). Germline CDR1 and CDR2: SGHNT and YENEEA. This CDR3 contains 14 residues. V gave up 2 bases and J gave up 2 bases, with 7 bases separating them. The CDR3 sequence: CASSLSGPYNEQFF. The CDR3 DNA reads TGTGCCAGCAGCTTATCAGGGCCCTACAATGAGCAGTTCTTC.

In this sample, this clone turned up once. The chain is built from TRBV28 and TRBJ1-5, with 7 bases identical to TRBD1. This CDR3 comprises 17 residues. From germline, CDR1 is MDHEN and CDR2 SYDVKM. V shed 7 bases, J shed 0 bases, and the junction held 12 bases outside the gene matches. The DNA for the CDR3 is TGTGCCAGCACCCTACCCTCGACAGGGTTTAGCAATCAGCCCCAGCATTTT. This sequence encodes CASTLPSTGFSNQPQHF.

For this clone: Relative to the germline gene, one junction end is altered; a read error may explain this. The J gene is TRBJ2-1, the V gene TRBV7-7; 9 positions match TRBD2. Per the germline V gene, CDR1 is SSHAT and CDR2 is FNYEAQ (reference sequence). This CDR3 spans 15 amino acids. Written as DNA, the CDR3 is TGTGCTAGCAGCCCTGAGTCAGCGGGAGGTAATGAGCAGTTCTTC. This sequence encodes CASSPESAGGNEQFF.

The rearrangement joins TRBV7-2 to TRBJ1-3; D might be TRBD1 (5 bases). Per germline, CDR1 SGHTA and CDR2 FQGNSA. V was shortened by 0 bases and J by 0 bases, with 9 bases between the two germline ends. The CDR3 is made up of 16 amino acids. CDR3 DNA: TGTGCCAGCAGCTTAGCGGACACCCGCTCTGGAAACACCATATATTTT. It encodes CASSLADTRSGNTIYF. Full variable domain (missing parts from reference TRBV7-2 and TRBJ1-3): GAGVSQSPSNKVTEKGKDVELRCDPISGHTALYWYRQSLGQGLEFLIYFQGNSAPDKSGLPSDRFSAERTGGSVSTLTIQRTQQEDSAVYLCASSLADTRSGNTIYFGEGSWLTVV.

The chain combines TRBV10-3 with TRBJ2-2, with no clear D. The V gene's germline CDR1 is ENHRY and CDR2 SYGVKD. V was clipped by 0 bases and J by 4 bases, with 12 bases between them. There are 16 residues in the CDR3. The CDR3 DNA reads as TGTGCCATCAGTGAGTCGGGTCGCGGATCCACCGGGGAGCTGTTTTTT. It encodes CAISESGRGSTGELFF.

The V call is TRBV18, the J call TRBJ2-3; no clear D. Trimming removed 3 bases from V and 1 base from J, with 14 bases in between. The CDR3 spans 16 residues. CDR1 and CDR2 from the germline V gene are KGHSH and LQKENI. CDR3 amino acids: CASSPRSTSRTDTQYF. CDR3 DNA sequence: TGTGCCAGCTCACCTCGGTCGACAAGTCGCACAGATACGCAGTATTTT.

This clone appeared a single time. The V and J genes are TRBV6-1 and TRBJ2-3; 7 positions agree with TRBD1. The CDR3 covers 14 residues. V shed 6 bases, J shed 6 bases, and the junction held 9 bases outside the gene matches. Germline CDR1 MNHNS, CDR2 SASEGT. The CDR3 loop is CASREGAGRDTQYF. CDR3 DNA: TGTGCCAGCAGAGAGGGGGCGGGCCGGGATACGCAGTATTTT.

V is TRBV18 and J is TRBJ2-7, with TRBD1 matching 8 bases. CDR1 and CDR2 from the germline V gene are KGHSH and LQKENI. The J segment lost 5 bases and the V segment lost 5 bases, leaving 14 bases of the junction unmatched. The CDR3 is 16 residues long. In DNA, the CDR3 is TGTGCCAGCTCATTTCGGACAGGGAAAGACGAACACGAGCAGTACTTC. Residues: CASSFRTGKDEHEQYF.

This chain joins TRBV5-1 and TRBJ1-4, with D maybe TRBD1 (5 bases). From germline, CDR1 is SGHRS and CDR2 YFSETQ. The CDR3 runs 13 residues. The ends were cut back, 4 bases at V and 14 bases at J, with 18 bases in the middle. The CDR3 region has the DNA TGCGCCAGCAGCCCCGATGAGGGGCGTACTCTGTTTTTT. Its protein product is CASSPDEGRTLFF.

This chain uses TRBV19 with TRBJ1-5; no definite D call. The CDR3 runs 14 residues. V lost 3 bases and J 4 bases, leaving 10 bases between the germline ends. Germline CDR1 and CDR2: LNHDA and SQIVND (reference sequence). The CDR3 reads CASSIFNTNQPQHF. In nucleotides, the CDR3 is TGTGCCAGTAGTATTTTCAATACGAATCAGCCCCAGCATTTT.

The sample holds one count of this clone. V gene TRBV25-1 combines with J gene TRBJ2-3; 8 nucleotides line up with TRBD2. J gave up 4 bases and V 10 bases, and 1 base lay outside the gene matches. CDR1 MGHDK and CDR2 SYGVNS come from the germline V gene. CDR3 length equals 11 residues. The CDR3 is CAIGGADTQYF. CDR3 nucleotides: TGTGCCATCGGGGGGGCAGATACGCAGTATTTT. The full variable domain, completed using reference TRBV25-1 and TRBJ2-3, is EADIYQTPRYLVIGTGKKITLECSQTMGHDKMYWYQQDPGMELHLIHYSYGVNSTEKGDLSSESTVSRIRTEHFPLTLESARPSHTSQYLCAIGGADTQYFGPGTRLTVL.